This note documents a single T cell receptor (beta chain) sequence. V lost 8 bases and J lost 8, with 12 bases in between. CDR3 length equals 11 residues. Germline V gene sequence: CDR1 LNHDA, CDR2 SQIVND (reference sequence). Measured with immunoSEQ multiplex PCR; TCRdb has only the in-frame clones, and not every one. Among approximately 72,000 clones listed, 70% to 90% were seen once. The entry originates in a study of control samples from healthy donors and cancer patients. The rearrangement joins TRBV19 to TRBJ1-2, with D tentatively TRBD1 (6 bases). Sequences were obtained from blood. The sequence was obtained from a man aged 45-60 years in good health. This CDR3 reads CASGSGEGYTF. The CDR3 coding sequence is TGTGCCAGTGGTTCAGGGGAAGGCTACACCTTC.